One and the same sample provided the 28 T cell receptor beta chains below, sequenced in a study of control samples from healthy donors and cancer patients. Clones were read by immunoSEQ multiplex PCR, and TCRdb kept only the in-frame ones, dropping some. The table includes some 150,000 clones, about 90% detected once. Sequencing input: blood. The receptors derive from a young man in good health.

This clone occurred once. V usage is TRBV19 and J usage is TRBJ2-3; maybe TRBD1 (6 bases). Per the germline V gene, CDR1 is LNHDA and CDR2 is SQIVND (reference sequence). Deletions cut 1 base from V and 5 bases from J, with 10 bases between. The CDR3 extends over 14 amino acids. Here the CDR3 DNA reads TGTGCCAGTAGTATAGCAGGGGCAGGAGATACGCAGTATTTT. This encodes CASSIAGAGDTQYF.

The CDR3 bases are TGTGCCAGCAGCCCGGGGGCGGGGGCCTTCTACAATGAGCAGTTCTTC. Protein product: CASSPGAGAFYNEQFF. The chain carries TRBV7-3 and TRBJ2-1, with a weak D call TRBD2 (7 bases). In germline, CDR1 is SGHTA, CDR2 FQGTGA. The V end was cut by 5 bases, the J end by 3 bases, with 17 bases between. CDR3 length equals 16 residues.

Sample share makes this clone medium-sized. CDR3: CASSPPGRSAMEGYTF. The CDR3 coding sequence is TGTGCCAGCAGCCCACCGGGACGGAGTGCTATGGAGGGCTACACCTTC. This rearrangement joins TRBV3-1 (or the pseudogene TRBV3-2) to TRBJ1-2; D might be TRBD1 (5 bases). This CDR3 region has 16 residues. Germline-derived CDR1 and CDR2 are LGHDT and YNNKEL (reference sequence). The V and J ends lost 4 bases and 8 bases respectively, with 23 bases between them.

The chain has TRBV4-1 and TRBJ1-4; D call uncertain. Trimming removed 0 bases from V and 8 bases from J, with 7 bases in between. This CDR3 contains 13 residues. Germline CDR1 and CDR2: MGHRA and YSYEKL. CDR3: CASSQEMGEKLFF. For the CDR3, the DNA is TGCGCCAGCAGCCAAGAGATGGGAGAAAAACTGTTTTTT.

Here the CDR3 DNA reads TGTGCCAGCAGCCAGTGGACCGCGAACACCGGGGAGCTGTTTTTT. Translating it yields CASSQWTANTGELFF. J is TRBJ2-2 and V is TRBV14; D uncertain. The length of the CDR3 is 15 residues. The ends were cut back, 3 bases at V and 0 bases at J, with 8 bases in the middle. Germline V gene data show CDR1 as SGHDN and CDR2 as FVKESK.

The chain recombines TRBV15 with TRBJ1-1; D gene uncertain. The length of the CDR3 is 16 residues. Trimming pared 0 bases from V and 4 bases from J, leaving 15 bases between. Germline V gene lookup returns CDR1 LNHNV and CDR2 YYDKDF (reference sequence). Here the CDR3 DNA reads TGTGCCACCAGCAGAGATGTACAGAGCTGGGGCACTGAAGCTTTCTTT. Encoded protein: CATSRDVQSWGTEAFF. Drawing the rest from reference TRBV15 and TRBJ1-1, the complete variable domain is DAMVIQNPRYQVTQFGKPVTLSCSQTLNHNVMYWYQQKSSQAPKLLFHYYDKDFNNEADTPDNFQSRRPNTSFCFLDIRSPGLGDTAMYLCATSRDVQSWGTEAFFGQGTRLTVV.

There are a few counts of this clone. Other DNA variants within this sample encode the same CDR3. CDR3 coding DNA: TGTGCCATCAGTGAAGGTGGGGGAGGGAGCGAGCAGTACTTC. It translates to CAISEGGGGSEQYF. The V and J genes are TRBV10-3 and TRBJ2-7, with TRBD2 matching over 7 bases. The CDR3 covers 14 residues. The V gene's germline CDR1 is ENHRY and CDR2 SYGVKD. Germline trimming cut 3 bases from V and 6 bases from J; bases unmatched to any gene: 8.

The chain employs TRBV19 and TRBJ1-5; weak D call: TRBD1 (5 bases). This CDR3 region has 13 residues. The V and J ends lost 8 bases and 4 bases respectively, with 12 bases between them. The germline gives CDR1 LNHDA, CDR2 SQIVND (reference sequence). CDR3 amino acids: CASGWQGNQPQHF. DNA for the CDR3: TGTGCCAGTGGGTGGCAGGGTAATCAGCCCCAGCATTTT.

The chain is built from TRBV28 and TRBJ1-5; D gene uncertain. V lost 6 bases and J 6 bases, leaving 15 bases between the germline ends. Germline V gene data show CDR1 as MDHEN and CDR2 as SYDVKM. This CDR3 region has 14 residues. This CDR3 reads CASSPTVNFQPQHF. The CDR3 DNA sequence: TGTGCCAGCAGCCCTACGGTCAATTTTCAGCCCCAGCATTTT. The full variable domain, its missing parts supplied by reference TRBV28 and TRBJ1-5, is DVKVTQSSRYLVKRTGEKVFLECVQDMDHENMFWYRQDPGLGLRLIYFSYDVKMKEKGDIPEGYSVSREKKERFSLILESASTNQTSMYLCASSPTVNFQPQHFGDGTRLSIL.

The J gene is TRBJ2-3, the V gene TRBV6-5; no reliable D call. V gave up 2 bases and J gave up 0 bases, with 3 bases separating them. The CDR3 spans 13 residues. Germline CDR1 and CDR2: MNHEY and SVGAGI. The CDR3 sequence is CASSYASTDTQYF. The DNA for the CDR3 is TGTGCCAGCAGTTACGCTAGCACAGATACGCAGTATTTT.

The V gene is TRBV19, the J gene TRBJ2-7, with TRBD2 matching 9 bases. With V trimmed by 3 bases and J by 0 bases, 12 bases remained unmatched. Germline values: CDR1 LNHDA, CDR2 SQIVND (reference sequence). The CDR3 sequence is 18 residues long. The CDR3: CASSIQGRVAGDSYEQYF. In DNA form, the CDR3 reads TGTGCCAGTAGTATCCAGGGAAGGGTAGCGGGGGACTCCTACGAGCAGTACTTC.

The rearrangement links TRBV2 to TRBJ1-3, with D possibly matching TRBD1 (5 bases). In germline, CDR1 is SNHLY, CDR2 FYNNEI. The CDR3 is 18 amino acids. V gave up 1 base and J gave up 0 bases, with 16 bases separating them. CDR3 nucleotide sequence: TGTGCCAGCAGTGAAGGAGGAGGGGCCGTAATCTCTGGAAACACCATATATTTT. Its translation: CASSEGGGAVISGNTIYF.

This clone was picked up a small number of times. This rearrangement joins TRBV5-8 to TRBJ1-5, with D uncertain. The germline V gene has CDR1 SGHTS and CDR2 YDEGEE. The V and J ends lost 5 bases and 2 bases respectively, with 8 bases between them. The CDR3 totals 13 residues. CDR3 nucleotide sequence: TGTGCCAGCAGACAGCGGGGCAATCAGCCCCAGCATTTT. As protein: CASRQRGNQPQHF.

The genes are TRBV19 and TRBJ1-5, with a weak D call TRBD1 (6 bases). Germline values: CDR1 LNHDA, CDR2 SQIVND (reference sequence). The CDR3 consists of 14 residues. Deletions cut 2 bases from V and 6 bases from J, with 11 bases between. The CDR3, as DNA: TGTGCCAGTAGTATAAACAGGGTGATTCAGCCCCAGCATTTT. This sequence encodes CASSINRVIQPQHF. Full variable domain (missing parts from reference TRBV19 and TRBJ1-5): DGGITQSPKYLFRKEGQNVTLSCEQNLNHDAMYWYRQDPGQGLRLIYYSQIVNDFQKGDIAEGYSVSREKKESFPLTVTSAQKNPTAFYLCASSINRVIQPQHFGDGTRLSIL.

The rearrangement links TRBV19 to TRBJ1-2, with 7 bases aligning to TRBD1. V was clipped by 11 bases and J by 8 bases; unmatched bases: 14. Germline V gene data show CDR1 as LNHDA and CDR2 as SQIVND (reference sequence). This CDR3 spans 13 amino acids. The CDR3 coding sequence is TGTGCCTCTGAGGGGGCTTATCGTTACGGCTACACCTTC. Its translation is CASEGAYRYGYTF. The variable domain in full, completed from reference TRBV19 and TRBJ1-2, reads DGGITQSPKYLFRKEGQNVTLSCEQNLNHDAMYWYRQDPGQGLRLIYYSQIVNDFQKGDIAEGYSVSREKKESFPLTVTSAQKNPTAFYLCASEGAYRYGYTFGSGTRLTVV.

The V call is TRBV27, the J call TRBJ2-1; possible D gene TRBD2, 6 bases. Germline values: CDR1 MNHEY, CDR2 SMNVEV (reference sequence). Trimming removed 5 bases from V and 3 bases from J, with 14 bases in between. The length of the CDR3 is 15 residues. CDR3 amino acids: CASSPLPGGYNEQFF. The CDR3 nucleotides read TGTGCCAGCAGTCCACTTCCCGGGGGCTACAATGAGCAGTTCTTC.

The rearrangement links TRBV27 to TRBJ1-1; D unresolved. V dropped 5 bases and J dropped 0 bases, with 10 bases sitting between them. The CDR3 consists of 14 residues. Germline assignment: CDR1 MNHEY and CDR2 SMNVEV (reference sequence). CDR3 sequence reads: CASSLTTLNTEAFF. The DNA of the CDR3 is TGTGCCAGCAGTCTCACGACACTGAACACTGAAGCTTTCTTT.

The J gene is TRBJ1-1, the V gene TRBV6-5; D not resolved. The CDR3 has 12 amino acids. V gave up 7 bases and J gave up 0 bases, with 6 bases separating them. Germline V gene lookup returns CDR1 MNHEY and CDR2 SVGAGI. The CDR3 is CASTSMNTEAFF. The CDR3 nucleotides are TGTGCCAGCACCTCGATGAACACTGAAGCTTTCTTT.

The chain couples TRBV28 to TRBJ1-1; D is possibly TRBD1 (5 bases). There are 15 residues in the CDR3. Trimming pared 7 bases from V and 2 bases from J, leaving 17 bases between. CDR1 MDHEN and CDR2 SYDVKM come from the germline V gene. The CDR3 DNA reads TGTGCCAGCACCGGGGTGGTGGGGGTAAACACTGAAGCTTTCTTT. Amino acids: CASTGVVGVNTEAFF.

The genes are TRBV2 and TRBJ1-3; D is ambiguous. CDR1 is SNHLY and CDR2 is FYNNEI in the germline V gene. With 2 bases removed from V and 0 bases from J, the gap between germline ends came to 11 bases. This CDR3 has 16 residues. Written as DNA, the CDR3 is TGTGCCAGCAGTGAATCATCCGGATTCTCTGGAAACACCATATATTTT. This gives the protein CASSESSGFSGNTIYF.

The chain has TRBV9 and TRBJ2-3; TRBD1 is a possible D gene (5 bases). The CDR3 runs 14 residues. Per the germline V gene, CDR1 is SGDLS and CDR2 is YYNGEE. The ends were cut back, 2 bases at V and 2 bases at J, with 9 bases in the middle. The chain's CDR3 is CASSVQQVTDTQYF. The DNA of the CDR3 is TGTGCCAGCAGCGTTCAACAGGTCACAGATACGCAGTATTTT.

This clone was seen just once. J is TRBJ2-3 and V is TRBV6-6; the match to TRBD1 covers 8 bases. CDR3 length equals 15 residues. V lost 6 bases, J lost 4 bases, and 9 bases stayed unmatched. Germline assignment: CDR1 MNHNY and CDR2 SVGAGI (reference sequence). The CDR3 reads CASRLGQGWSDTQYF. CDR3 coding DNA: TGTGCCAGCAGGCTCGGACAGGGTTGGTCAGATACGCAGTATTTT.

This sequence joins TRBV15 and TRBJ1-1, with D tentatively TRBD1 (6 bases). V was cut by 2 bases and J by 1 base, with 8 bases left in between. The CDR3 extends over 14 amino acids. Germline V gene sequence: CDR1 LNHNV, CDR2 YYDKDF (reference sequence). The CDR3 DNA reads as TGTGCCACCAGCAGAAGCAGGGGGAACACTGAAGCTTTCTTT. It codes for CATSRSRGNTEAFF.

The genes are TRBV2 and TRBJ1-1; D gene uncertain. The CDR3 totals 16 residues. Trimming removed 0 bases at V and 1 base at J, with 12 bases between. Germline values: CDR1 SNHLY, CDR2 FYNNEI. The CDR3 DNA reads TGTGCCAGCAGTGAAGCAGCGTGGCAGACGAACACTGAAGCTTTCTTT. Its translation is CASSEAAWQTNTEAFF.

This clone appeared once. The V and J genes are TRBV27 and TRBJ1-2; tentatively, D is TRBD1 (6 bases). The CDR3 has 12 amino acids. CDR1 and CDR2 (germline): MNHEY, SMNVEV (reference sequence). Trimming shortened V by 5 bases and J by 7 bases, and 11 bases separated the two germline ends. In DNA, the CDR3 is TGTGCCAGCAGTATGACAGGAGGTGGCTACACCTTC. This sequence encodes CASSMTGGGYTF.

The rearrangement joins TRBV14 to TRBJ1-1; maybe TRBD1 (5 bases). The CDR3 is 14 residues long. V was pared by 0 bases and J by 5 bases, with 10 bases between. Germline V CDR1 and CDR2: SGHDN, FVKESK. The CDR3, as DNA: TGTGCCAGCAGCCAAGACAGGGCGGCGACTGAAGCTTTCTTT. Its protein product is CASSQDRAATEAFF. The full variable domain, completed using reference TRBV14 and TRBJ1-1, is EAGVTQFPSHSVIEKGQTVTLRCDPISGHDNLYWYRRVMGKEIKFLLHFVKESKQDESGMPNNRFLAERTGGTYSTLKVQPAELEDSGVYFCASSQDRAATEAFFGQGTRLTVV.

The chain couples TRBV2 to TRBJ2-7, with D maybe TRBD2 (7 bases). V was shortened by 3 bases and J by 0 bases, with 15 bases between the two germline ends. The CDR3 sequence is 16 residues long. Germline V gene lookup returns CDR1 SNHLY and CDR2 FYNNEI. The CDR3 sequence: CASSEFYAGASYEQYF. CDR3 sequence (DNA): TGTGCCAGCAGTGAGTTTTATGCGGGGGCCTCCTACGAGCAGTACTTC. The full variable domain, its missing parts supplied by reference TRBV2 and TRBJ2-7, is EPEVTQTPSHQVTQMGQEVILRCVPISNHLYFYWYRQILGQKVEFLVSFYNNEISEKSEIFDDQFSVERPDGSNFTLKIRSTKLEDSAMYFCASSEFYAGASYEQYFGPGTRLTVT.

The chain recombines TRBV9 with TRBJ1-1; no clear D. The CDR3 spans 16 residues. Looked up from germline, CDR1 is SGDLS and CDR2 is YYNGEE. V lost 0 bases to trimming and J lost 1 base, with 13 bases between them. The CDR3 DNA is TGTGCCAGCAGCGTAGACATAGGGAGGGAGAACACTGAAGCTTTCTTT. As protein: CASSVDIGRENTEAFF. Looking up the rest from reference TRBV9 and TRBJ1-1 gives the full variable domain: DSGVTQTPKHLITATGQRVTLRCSPRSGDLSVYWYQQSLDQGLQFLIQYYNGEERAKGNILERFSAQQFPDLHSELNLSSLELGDSALYFCASSVDIGRENTEAFFGQGTRLTVV.